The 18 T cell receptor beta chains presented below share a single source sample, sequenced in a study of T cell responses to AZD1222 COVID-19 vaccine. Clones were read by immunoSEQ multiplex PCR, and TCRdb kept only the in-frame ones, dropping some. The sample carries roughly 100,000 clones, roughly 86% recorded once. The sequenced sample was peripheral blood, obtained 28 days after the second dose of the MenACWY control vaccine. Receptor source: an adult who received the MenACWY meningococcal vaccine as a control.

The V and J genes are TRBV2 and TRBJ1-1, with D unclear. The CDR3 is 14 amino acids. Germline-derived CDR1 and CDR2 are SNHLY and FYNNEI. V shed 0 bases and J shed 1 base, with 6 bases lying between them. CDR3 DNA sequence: TGTGCCAGCAGTGAAGCGTGGCGGAACACTGAAGCTTTCTTT. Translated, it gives CASSEAWRNTEAFF.

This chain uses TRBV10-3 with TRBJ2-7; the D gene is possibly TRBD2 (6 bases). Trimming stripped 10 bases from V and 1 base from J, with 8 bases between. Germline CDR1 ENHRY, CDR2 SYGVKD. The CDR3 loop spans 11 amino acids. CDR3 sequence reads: CATAGSYEQYF. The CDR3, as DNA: TGTGCCACAGCGGGTTCCTACGAGCAGTACTTC.

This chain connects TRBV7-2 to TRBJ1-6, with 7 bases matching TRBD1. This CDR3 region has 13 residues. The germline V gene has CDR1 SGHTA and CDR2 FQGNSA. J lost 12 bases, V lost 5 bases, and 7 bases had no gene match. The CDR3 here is CASSPGTVQPLHF. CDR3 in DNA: TGTGCCAGCAGCCCCGGGACAGTCCAACCCCTCCACTTT.

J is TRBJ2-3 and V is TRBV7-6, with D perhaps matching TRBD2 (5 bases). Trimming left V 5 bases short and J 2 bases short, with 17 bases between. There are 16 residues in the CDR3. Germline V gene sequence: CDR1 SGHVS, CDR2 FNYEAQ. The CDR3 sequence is CASSPVGAAITDTQYF. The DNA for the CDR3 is TGTGCCAGCAGCCCCGTGGGAGCGGCAATCACAGATACGCAGTATTTT.

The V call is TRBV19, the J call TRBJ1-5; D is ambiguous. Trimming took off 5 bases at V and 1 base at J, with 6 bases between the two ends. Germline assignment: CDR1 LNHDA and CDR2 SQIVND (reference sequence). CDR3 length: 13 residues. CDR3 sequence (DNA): TGTGCCAGTAGTGTCGACAGCAATCAGCCCCAGCATTTT. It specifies CASSVDSNQPQHF.

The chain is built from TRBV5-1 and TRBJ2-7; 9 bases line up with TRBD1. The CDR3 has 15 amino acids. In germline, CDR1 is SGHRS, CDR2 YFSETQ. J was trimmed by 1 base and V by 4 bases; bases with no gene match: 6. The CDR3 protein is CASSRTGQGSYEQYF. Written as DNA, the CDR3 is TGCGCCAGCAGCCGGACAGGACAGGGGTCCTACGAGCAGTACTTC.

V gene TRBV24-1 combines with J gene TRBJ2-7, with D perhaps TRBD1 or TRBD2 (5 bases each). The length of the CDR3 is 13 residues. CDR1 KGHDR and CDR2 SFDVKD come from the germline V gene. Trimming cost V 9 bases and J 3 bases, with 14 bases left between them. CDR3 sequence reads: CATGAAGNYEQYF. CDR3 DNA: TGTGCCACCGGAGCGGCAGGGAACTACGAGCAGTACTTC.

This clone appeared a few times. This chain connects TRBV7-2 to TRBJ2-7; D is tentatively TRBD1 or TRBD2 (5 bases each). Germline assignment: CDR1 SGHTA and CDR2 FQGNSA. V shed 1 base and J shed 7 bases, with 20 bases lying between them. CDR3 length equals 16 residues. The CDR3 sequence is CASSLGRPGHSGEQYF. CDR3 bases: TGTGCCAGCAGCTTAGGTCGGCCGGGGCACTCCGGGGAGCAGTACTTC.

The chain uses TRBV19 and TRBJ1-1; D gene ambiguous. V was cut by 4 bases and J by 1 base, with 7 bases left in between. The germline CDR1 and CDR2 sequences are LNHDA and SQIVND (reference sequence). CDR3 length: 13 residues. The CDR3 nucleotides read TGTGCCAGTAGTAGCCAGGAGAACACTGAAGCTTTCTTT. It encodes CASSSQENTEAFF. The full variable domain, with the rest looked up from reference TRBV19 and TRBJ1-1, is DGGITQSPKYLFRKEGQNVTLSCEQNLNHDAMYWYRQDPGQGLRLIYYSQIVNDFQKGDIAEGYSVSREKKESFPLTVTSAQKNPTAFYLCASSSQENTEAFFGQGTRLTVV.

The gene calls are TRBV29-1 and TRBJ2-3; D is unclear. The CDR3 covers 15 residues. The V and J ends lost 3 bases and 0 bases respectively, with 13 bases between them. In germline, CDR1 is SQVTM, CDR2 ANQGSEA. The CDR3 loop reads CSVDSPGGSTDTQYF. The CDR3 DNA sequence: TGCAGCGTTGATTCCCCGGGCGGAAGCACAGATACGCAGTATTTT.

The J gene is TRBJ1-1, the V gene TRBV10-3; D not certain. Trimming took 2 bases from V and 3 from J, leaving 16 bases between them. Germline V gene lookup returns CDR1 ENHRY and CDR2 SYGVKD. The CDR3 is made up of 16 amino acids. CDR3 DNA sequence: TGTGCCATCAGTGAGACGCCATTTCTTGGGGACACTGAAGCTTTCTTT. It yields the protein CAISETPFLGDTEAFF.

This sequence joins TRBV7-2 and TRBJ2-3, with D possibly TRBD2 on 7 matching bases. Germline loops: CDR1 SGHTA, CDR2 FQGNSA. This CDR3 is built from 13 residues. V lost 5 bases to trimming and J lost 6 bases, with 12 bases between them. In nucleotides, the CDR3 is TGTGCCAGCAGCGGGGGGGCCCTGGATACGCAGTATTTT. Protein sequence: CASSGGALDTQYF.

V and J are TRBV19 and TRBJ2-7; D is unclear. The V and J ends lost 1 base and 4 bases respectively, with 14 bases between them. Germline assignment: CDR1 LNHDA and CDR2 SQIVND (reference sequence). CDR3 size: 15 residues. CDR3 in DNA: TGTGCCAGTAGTATAGGACAACTCAAAGGATACGAGCAGTACTTC. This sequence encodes CASSIGQLKGYEQYF.

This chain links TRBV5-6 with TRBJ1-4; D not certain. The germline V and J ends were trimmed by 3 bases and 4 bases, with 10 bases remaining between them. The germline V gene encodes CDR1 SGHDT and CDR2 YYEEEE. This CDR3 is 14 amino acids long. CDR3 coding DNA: TGTGCCAGCAGCTCCCTTGGGGTTAATGAAAAACTGTTTTTT. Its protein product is CASSSLGVNEKLFF. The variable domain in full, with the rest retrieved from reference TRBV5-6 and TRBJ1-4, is DAGVTQSPTHLIKTRGQQVTLRCSPKSGHDTVSWYQQALGQGPQFIFQYYEEEERQRGNFPDRFSGHQFPNYSSELNVNALLLGDSALYLCASSSLGVNEKLFFGSGTQLSVL.

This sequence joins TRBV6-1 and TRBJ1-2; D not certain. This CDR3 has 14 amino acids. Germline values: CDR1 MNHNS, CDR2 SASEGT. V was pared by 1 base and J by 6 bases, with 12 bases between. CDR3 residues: CASSEEGRRDGYTF. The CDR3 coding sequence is TGTGCCAGCAGTGAAGAGGGCAGAAGGGATGGCTACACCTTC.

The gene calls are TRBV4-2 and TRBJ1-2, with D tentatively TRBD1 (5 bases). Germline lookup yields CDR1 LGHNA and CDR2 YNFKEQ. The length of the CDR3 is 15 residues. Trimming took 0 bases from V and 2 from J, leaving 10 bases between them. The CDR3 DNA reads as TGTGCCAGCAGCCAAGATTGGGCAGGGAACTATGGCTACACCTTC. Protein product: CASSQDWAGNYGYTF.

This CDR3 is CASSQDKWSGYTF. The CDR3 DNA sequence: TGCGCCAGCAGCCAAGATAAATGGTCTGGCTACACCTTC. The V gene is TRBV4-3, the J gene TRBJ1-2, with D unresolved. The V and J ends lost 0 bases and 7 bases respectively, with 9 bases between them. This CDR3 spans 13 amino acids. The germline V gene has CDR1 LGHNA and CDR2 YSLEER.

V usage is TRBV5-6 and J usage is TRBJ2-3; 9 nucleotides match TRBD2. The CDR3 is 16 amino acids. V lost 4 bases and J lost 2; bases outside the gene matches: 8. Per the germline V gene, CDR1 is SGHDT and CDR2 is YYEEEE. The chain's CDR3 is CASSPGLAWATDTQYF. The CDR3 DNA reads TGTGCCAGCAGCCCGGGACTAGCTTGGGCCACAGATACGCAGTATTTT.